The 17 T cell receptor beta chains below come from one sample, sequenced in a study of response to subunit inactivated influenza vaccine. TCRdb reprocessed the RT-PCR reads with MiXCR, giving one entry per CDR3 protein. The table has 800,000 to 1,000,000 distinct CDR3 sequences, 21% seen once; the top ten hold approximately 10%. Here the sequenced sample was PBMCs from blood, taken more than 4 days after vaccination. These receptors all stem from a man in his forties or fifties who received an inactivated influenza vaccine.

The rearrangement links TRBV10-2 to TRBJ2-5; unclear D gene. V was clipped by 2 bases and J by 1 base, with 8 bases between them. The CDR3 has 14 residues. The germline gives CDR1 WSHSY, CDR2 SAAADI. The CDR3 is CASSEMGGQETQYF. CDR3 nucleotide sequence: TGCGCCAGCAGTGAGATGGGCGGCCAAGAGACCCAGTACTTC.

This clonotype has only a few counts. One end of the junction is discordant with germline, which a read error may explain. The chain recombines TRBV5-6 with TRBJ1-1, with D unclear. Per the germline V gene, CDR1 is SGHDT and CDR2 is YYEEEE. The CDR3 is made up of 17 amino acids. The DNA of the CDR3 is TGTGCCAGCAGCTTGGGACCATTGGGGAGCAAGAACACTGAAGTTTTCTTT. Amino acid sequence: CASSLGPLGSKNTEVFF.

This clonotype was recorded a few times. The chain joins TRBV5-5 to TRBJ2-1; D perhaps matches TRBD1 (5 bases). This CDR3 contains 14 residues. Trimming pared 2 bases from V and 5 bases from J, leaving 11 bases between. CDR1 and CDR2 (germline): SGHKS, YYEKEE (reference sequence). The DNA of the CDR3 is TGTGCCAGCAGCTTCGCCGGACACAACAATGAGCAGTTCTTC. Protein sequence: CASSFAGHNNEQFF.

This clonotype was counted only a few times. This chain links TRBV20-1 with TRBJ2-7; D perhaps matches TRBD2 (6 bases). Germline CDR1 and CDR2: DFQATT and SNEGSKA (reference sequence). Trimming took off 5 bases at V and 5 bases at J, with 22 bases between the two ends. The CDR3 loop spans 15 amino acids. CDR3 region: CSAPLPIGGRNEQYF. The CDR3, as DNA: TGCAGTGCTCCCCTTCCGATCGGGGGAAGGAACGAGCAGTACTTC.

In its sample, this clonotype was seen a few times. The chain carries TRBV5-5 and TRBJ2-3; TRBD2 matches 12 bases. V lost 3 bases to trimming and J lost 5 bases; unmatched junction nucleotides: 7. The CDR3 extends over 16 amino acids. CDR1 is SGHKS, CDR2 YYEKEE, per germline (reference sequence). CDR3 in DNA: TGTGCCAGCAGCTCGGATCCTAGCGGGAGGGGAGATACGCAGTATTTT. Translation gives CASSSDPSGRGDTQYF. Drawing the rest from reference TRBV5-5 and TRBJ2-3, the complete variable domain is DAGVTQSPTHLIKTRGQQVTLRCSPISGHKSVSWYQQVLGQGPQFIFQYYEKEERGRGNFPDRFSARQFPNYSSELNVNALLLGDSALYLCASSSDPSGRGDTQYFGPGTRLTVL.

The V gene is TRBV6-2 or TRBV6-3, the J gene TRBJ2-7; the match to TRBD2 covers 11 bases. Per the germline V gene, CDR1 is MNHEY and CDR2 is SVGEGT. The CDR3 runs 17 residues. With 2 bases clipped from V and 3 bases from J, the junction kept 9 bases outside the gene matches. The CDR3 protein is CASSYLKRLAGLYEQYF. The CDR3 DNA follows: TGTGCCAGCAGTTACCTTAAACGACTAGCGGGACTCTACGAGCAGTACTTC.

The V call is TRBV28, the J call TRBJ2-7; D is undetermined. With 3 bases removed from V and 2 bases from J, the gap between germline ends came to 8 bases. Germline CDR1 is MDHEN and CDR2 is SYDVKM. There are 13 residues in the CDR3. CDR3 nucleotides: TGTGCCAGCAGTTTGGTCCGAACCTACGAGCAGTACTTC. Protein product: CASSLVRTYEQYF.

This clonotype has just a few counts. This chain links TRBV20-1 with TRBJ2-6, with a possible D match to TRBD2 (5 bases). Germline V gives CDR1 DFQATT, CDR2 SNEGSKA (reference sequence). The CDR3 contains 15 residues. Trimming took 1 base from V and 2 from J, leaving 9 bases between them. CDR3 in amino acids: CSARGNGAGANVLTF. The CDR3 nucleotides are TGCAGTGCTAGAGGGAACGGGGCTGGGGCCAACGTCCTGACTTTC.

This rearrangement joins TRBV20-1 to TRBJ2-7, with D unclear. CDR3 length equals 11 residues. The germline V gene has CDR1 DFQATT and CDR2 SNEGSKA (reference sequence). V shed 5 bases and J shed 4 bases, with 9 bases lying between them. CDR3 sequence (DNA): TGCAGTGCTGCTCCCGATTACGAGCAGTACTTC. Its translation is CSAAPDYEQYF.

The gene calls are TRBV6-5 and TRBJ2-2; D is ambiguous. CDR3 length: 12 amino acids. Germline V gene data show CDR1 as MNHEY and CDR2 as SVGAGI. Trimming left V 8 bases short and J 2 bases short, with 6 bases between. CDR3: CASCTNTGELFF. The CDR3 DNA follows: TGTGCCAGCTGTACCAACACCGGGGAGCTGTTTTTT.

This clonotype was found a few times. V is TRBV5-1 and J is TRBJ2-5; D remains ambiguous. The CDR3 is made up of 14 amino acids. V was shortened by 0 bases and J by 3 bases, with 9 bases between the two germline ends. Germline V gene lookup returns CDR1 SGHRS and CDR2 YFSETQ. CDR3 sequence (DNA): TGCGCCAGCAGCTTGGAGTGGAAAGAAGAGACCCAGTACTTC. Amino acid sequence: CASSLEWKEETQYF. Using reference TRBV5-1 and TRBJ2-5 for the parts outside the CDR3, the full variable domain is KAGVTQTPRYLIKTRGQQVTLSCSPISGHRSVSWYQQTPGQGLQFLFEYFSETQRNKGNFPGRFSGRQFSNSRSEMNVSTLELGDSALYLCASSLEWKEETQYFGPGTRLLVL.

This clonotype has a handful of counts. The chain couples TRBV5-1 to TRBJ1-4; D unresolved. The CDR3 sequence is 17 residues long. Trimming removed 4 bases at V and 0 bases at J, with 16 bases between. Germline values: CDR1 SGHRS, CDR2 YFSETQ. In DNA, the CDR3 is TGCGCCAGCAGCCCTGGGCCGGTTTCTTCAACTAATGAAAAACTGTTTTTT. Translation gives CASSPGPVSSTNEKLFF.

This clonotype was recorded a few times. This chain joins TRBV21-1 and TRBJ1-5; the table's TRBD1 call for D was not verified on the DNA. TRBV21-1 is a documented pseudogene. The CDR3 consists of 16 residues. The CDR3 nucleotides are TGTGCCAGCAGCCAACCGGGACAAGGGTCGGATCAGCCCCAGCATTTT. Translating gives CASSQPGQGSDQPQHF.

This clonotype was detected ten times or more. The chain is built from TRBV20-1 and TRBJ1-1; D is possibly TRBD1 (6 bases). V was trimmed by 1 base and J by 1 base, leaving 13 bases between them. Per germline, CDR1 DFQATT and CDR2 SNEGSKA (reference sequence). CDR3 size: 15 residues. The CDR3 loop is CSARGGQVGNTEAFF. CDR3 DNA: TGCAGTGCTAGAGGGGGGCAGGTCGGGAACACTGAAGCTTTCTTT.

Only a few counts were recorded for this clonotype. V is TRBV10-3 and J is TRBJ2-3; no reliable D call. The CDR3 runs 16 residues. V lost 1 base, J lost 2 bases, and 13 bases lay in between. Germline CDR1 and CDR2: ENHRY and SYGVKD. CDR3: CAISEYGMGITDTQYF. The CDR3 region has the DNA TGTGCCATCAGTGAGTACGGTATGGGGATCACAGATACGCAGTATTTT.

The table lists this clonotype with a few counts. V is TRBV12-3 or TRBV12-4 and J is TRBJ2-2; the match to TRBD1 covers 9 bases. V lost 8 bases, J lost 5 bases, and 9 bases stayed unmatched. This CDR3 spans 15 amino acids. The CDR3 region has the DNA TGTGCCAGCGGAAATGGACAGGGGACGACCGGGGAGCTGTTTTTT. Translated, it gives CASGNGQGTTGELFF.

V usage is TRBV9 and J usage is TRBJ2-1; TRBD1 might be the D (7 bases). This CDR3 spans 17 amino acids. Germline V lookup: CDR1 SGDLS, CDR2 YYNGEE. The V gene lost 3 bases and the J gene lost 3 bases, with 19 bases spanning the gap. For the CDR3, the DNA is TGTGCCAGCAGCGCCCGCCCCGGGGGACAGAACTACAATGAGCAGTTCTTC. This sequence encodes CASSARPGGQNYNEQFF.